Detailed here is one TCR beta chain. The antigen is unknown. Naive CD8 cells, CD45RO-negative and positively selected for CCR7, excluded terminally differentiated effector memory CD45RA+ cells. This sample is drawn from a study of shared clonotypes between healthy human individuals. Study conclusions and caveats: Lower generation probabilities were found for non-shared clonotypes than for those shared by all four donors. Large depth notwithstanding, sorted-subset sequencing proved incomplete by rarefaction.

In the authors' workflow: Filtering was not the same, since immunoSEQ gave junction-only sequences without quality scores. Here immunoSEQ multiplex PCR was the method, and the copy in TCRdb shows in-frame clones only, minus some. V, J and clone size derive from that table, while D and trimming were established from the DNA sequence. The sample holds around 2,100,000 clones; about 95% are singletons and the top ten take 0.95% to 1.5%. The CDR3 extends over 15 amino acids. The V gene lost 4 bases and the J gene lost 1 base, with 15 bases spanning the gap. Germline CDR1 reads SGDLS; CDR2 reads YYNGEE. J is TRBJ2-7 and V is TRBV9; either TRBD1 or TRBD2 may fit D (5 bases each). Sequenced material: naive CD8+ T cells sorted from blood. This TCR was recovered from a man between 18 and 35 years old in good health. The DNA of the CDR3 is TGTGCCAGCAGCCCCGAGGGGACGGCTTCCTACGAGCAGTACTTC. It specifies CASSPEGTASYEQYF.